This note documents a single T cell receptor (beta chain) sequence. Its antigen is not known. At about 310,000 cells each, triplicate sorts were carried out for each CD8+ T cell subset. CDR3 size: 15 residues. The data derive from a study of CXCR3-negative and CXCR3-positive naive CD8 T cells. UMI-tagged TRB cDNA libraries were built via 5' RACE. TCRdb re-called the 5' RACE reads and shows each CDR3 protein once, DNA omitted. Its table lists over 150,000 distinct CDR3 sequences. Study findings and constraints: In CXCR3-positive naive cells, the TRB CDR3s were more hydrophobic than in CXCR3-negative naive cells.

V is TRBV12-3 or TRBV12-4 and J is TRBJ1-6. The TCR sequence derives from a human donor in good health. Some clones in this sample may be carry-over from other donors' samples. Input material: naive CXCR3+ CD8+ T cells from blood. Subset reported: CD45RO-CCR7+CD27+CD95- naive CD8+ T cells expressing CXCR3 (TNR3+). CDR3 region: CASRVASSYNSPLHF.